This TCR beta chain comes out of a study of blood T cell repertoires in COVID-19. CDR3 length: 15 residues. Germline-derived CDR1 and CDR2 are SEHNR and FQNEAQ (reference sequence). The V gene end was trimmed by 2 bases and the J gene end by 7 bases; junction bases not matched to a gene: 3. Assay: immunoSEQ multiplex PCR; the TCRdb copy retains only in-frame clones and omits some. Of 15,000 to 20,000 clones in the sample, 82% are singletons; the top ten hold roughly 6.1%. The receptor was isolated from a human donor in a cohort sampled during active COVID-19. The chain employs TRBV7-9 and TRBJ2-1, with TRBD2 matching 12 bases. The sample taken for sequencing was peripheral blood. The CDR3: CASSLRLAGANEQFF. DNA of the CDR3: TGTGCCAGCAGCTTACGACTAGCGGGAGCGAATGAGCAGTTCTTC.